The 20 T cell receptor beta chains reported below all come from one sample, sequenced in a study of cytotoxic CD8 clonotypes in ibrutinib-treated CLL. Clones were sequenced by immunoSEQ multiplex PCR, and TCRdb holds only the in-frame ones, with some missing. The repertoire holds roughly 150,000 clones, with roughly four fifths as singletons. The sequencing here drew on PBMCs, taken after 12 months of ibrutinib treatment. Receptor source: a human donor with chronic lymphocytic leukemia.

The sample holds one count of this clone. J is TRBJ1-5 and V is TRBV5-1; D is undetermined. There are 14 residues in the CDR3. Between the trimmed V and J ends, which lost 0 bases and 4 bases, there was a span of 8 bases. Germline V gene data show CDR1 as SGHRS and CDR2 as YFSETQ. The CDR3 region has the DNA TGCGCCAGCAGCTTGGAACCTACGAATCAGCCCCAGCATTTT. It codes for CASSLEPTNQPQHF.

This clone was recorded only once. This chain links TRBV7-9 with TRBJ2-2; D uncertain. The length of the CDR3 is 14 residues. V was trimmed by 1 base and J by 6 bases, leaving 9 bases between them. Germline V gene sequence: CDR1 SEHNR, CDR2 FQNEAQ (reference sequence). Here the CDR3 reads CASSLGEAAGELFF. CDR3 coding DNA: TGTGCCAGCAGCTTAGGGGAAGCTGCCGGGGAGCTGTTTTTT. Full variable domain (missing parts from reference TRBV7-9 and TRBJ2-2): DTGVSQNPRHKITKRGQNVTFRCDPISEHNRLYWYRQTLGQGPEFLTYFQNEAQLEKSRLLSDRFSAERPKGSFSTLEIQRTEQGDSAMYLCASSLGEAAGELFFGEGSRLTVL.

The genes are TRBV27 and TRBJ2-7; tentative D call: TRBD1 (6 bases). The CDR3 has 14 residues. Trimming shortened V by 5 bases and J by 5 bases, and 16 bases separated the two germline ends. Germline V CDR1 and CDR2: MNHEY, SMNVEV (reference sequence). The CDR3 here is CASSLRRGNHEQYF. For the CDR3, the DNA is TGTGCCAGCAGTCTTCGCAGGGGTAACCACGAGCAGTACTTC.

The chain is built from TRBV9 and TRBJ2-5; 8 bases agree with TRBD1. Germline values: CDR1 SGDLS, CDR2 YYNGEE. V lost 2 bases, J lost 4 bases, and 4 bases stayed unmatched. The CDR3 runs to 14 residues. The CDR3 protein is CASSVAGGGETQYF. DNA of the CDR3: TGTGCCAGCAGCGTGGCAGGGGGCGGAGAGACCCAGTACTTC.

This chain links TRBV28 with TRBJ1-2, with TRBD1 matching 11 bases. The CDR3 consists of 14 residues. CDR1 is MDHEN, CDR2 SYDVKM, per germline. Trimming removed 6 bases from V and 6 bases from J; junction bases left unmatched: 6. This CDR3 is CASRIGQGADGYTF. CDR3 bases: TGTGCCAGCAGGATCGGACAGGGGGCCGATGGCTACACCTTC.

The chain employs TRBV30 and TRBJ1-5; D perhaps matches TRBD1 (5 bases). Germline CDR1 and CDR2: GTSNPN and SVGIG (reference sequence). The CDR3 consists of 13 residues. Trimming cost V 3 bases and J 3 bases, with 9 bases left between them. CDR3 nucleotides: TGTGCCTGGAGCAGGGCAGACAATCAGCCCCAGCATTTT. Its protein is CAWSRADNQPQHF.

The chain carries TRBV7-3 and TRBJ1-2; D not resolved. CDR1 is SGHTA and CDR2 is FQGTGA in the germline V gene. V lost 5 bases to trimming and J lost 4 bases, with 14 bases between them. The CDR3 runs to 14 residues. CDR3 loop: CASSQNEQFYGYTF. The CDR3 coding sequence is TGTGCCAGCAGCCAGAATGAGCAGTTCTATGGCTACACCTTC.

The chain carries TRBV6-5 and TRBJ2-7; TRBD1 might be the D (5 bases). The CDR3 covers 13 residues. The germline V and J ends were trimmed by 6 bases and 2 bases, with 11 bases remaining between them. Per germline, CDR1 MNHEY and CDR2 SVGAGI. The CDR3 bases are TGTGCCAGCAGCCGGGCAGGGCCCTACGAGCAGTACTTC. It codes for CASSRAGPYEQYF.

This clone was counted ten times or more. The J gene is TRBJ2-3, the V gene TRBV28, with 13 bases identical to TRBD2. The germline gives CDR1 MDHEN, CDR2 SYDVKM. The J segment lost 7 bases and the V segment lost 5 bases, leaving 9 bases of the junction unmatched. This CDR3 has 16 residues. CDR3 sequence (DNA): TGTGCCAGCAGTCCCCTCGGGACTAGCGGGGCGAATACGCAGTATTTT. Amino acids: CASSPLGTSGANTQYF.

The genes are TRBV19 and TRBJ1-1; 7 bases map to TRBD1. There are 17 residues in the CDR3. The ends lost 3 bases at V and 5 bases at J; junction bases unmatched: 15. CDR1 and CDR2 (germline): LNHDA, SQIVND (reference sequence). CDR3: CASSMGVRGPGETEAFF. In DNA form, the CDR3 reads TGTGCCAGTAGTATGGGCGTGAGGGGGCCGGGAGAGACTGAAGCTTTCTTT.

The chain links TRBV2 to TRBJ1-1, with TRBD1 matching over 12 bases. Unmatched junction bases numbered 9, after V lost 6 bases and J lost 4 bases. Per the germline V gene, CDR1 is SNHLY and CDR2 is FYNNEI. The CDR3 is 16 residues long. CDR3 sequence (DNA): TGTGCCAGCAGGTGGGACAGGGGGCGGGTTGGCACTGAAGCTTTCTTT. It translates to CASRWDRGRVGTEAFF.

This chain links TRBV28 with TRBJ2-7; TRBD1 matches at 8 bases. V lost 5 bases and J lost 2; bases outside the gene matches: 8. Germline CDR1 is MDHEN and CDR2 is SYDVKM. The CDR3 has 15 amino acids. CDR3 in amino acids: CASSGFRTGTYEQYF. CDR3 DNA: TGTGCCAGCAGTGGCTTTAGGACAGGGACCTACGAGCAGTACTTC.

The V and J genes are TRBV7-2 and TRBJ2-1; D is unresolved. With 1 base removed from V and 4 bases from J, the gap between germline ends came to 8 bases. The CDR3 runs to 14 residues. CDR1 is SGHTA and CDR2 is FQGNSA in the germline V gene. CDR3 sequence (DNA): TGTGCCAGCAGCTTAGTCACTTCTTACAATGAGCAGTTCTTC. This sequence encodes CASSLVTSYNEQFF.

The chain combines TRBV14 with TRBJ2-1; 7 nucleotides line up with TRBD2. V dropped 3 bases and J dropped 5; count of bases not matched to a gene: 13. There are 17 residues in the CDR3. Germline V lookup: CDR1 SGHDN, CDR2 FVKESK. The CDR3 is CASSQGGSRQFHNEQFF. The CDR3 DNA reads TGTGCCAGCAGCCAGGGGGGGTCCCGCCAATTCCACAATGAGCAGTTCTTC. Filled out from reference TRBV14 and TRBJ2-1, the complete variable domain reads EAGVTQFPSHSVIEKGQTVTLRCDPISGHDNLYWYRRVMGKEIKFLLHFVKESKQDESGMPNNRFLAERTGGTYSTLKVQPAELEDSGVYFCASSQGGSRQFHNEQFFGPGTRLTVL.

The chain joins TRBV7-2 to TRBJ2-5; TRBD1 agrees at 11 bases. CDR1 SGHTA and CDR2 FQGNSA come from the germline V gene. This CDR3 spans 14 amino acids. Trimming cost V 5 bases and J 4 bases; bases outside gene matches: 3. The CDR3 bases are TGTGCCAGCAGCCTAGGGACAGGGGGAGAGACCCAGTACTTC. Amino acids: CASSLGTGGETQYF. The entire variable domain, with the rest obtained from reference TRBV7-2 and TRBJ2-5, is as follows: GAGVSQSPSNKVTEKGKDVELRCDPISGHTALYWYRQSLGQGLEFLIYFQGNSAPDKSGLPSDRFSAERTGGSVSTLTIQRTQQEDSAVYLCASSLGTGGETQYFGPGTRLLVL.

The genes are TRBV19 and TRBJ1-4; 10 bases fit TRBD1. The CDR3 runs to 15 residues. From germline, CDR1 is LNHDA and CDR2 SQIVND (reference sequence). The J segment lost 10 bases and the V segment lost 4 bases, leaving 9 bases of the junction unmatched. Written as DNA, the CDR3 is TGTGCCAGTAGTAACCGGGACAGGGGCGGAGGAAAACTGTTTTTT. Its protein is CASSNRDRGGGKLFF.

This sequence joins TRBV27 and TRBJ1-4; D ambiguous. The CDR3 sequence is 16 residues long. CDR1 MNHEY and CDR2 SMNVEV come from the germline V gene (reference sequence). Trimming took 7 bases from V and 0 from J, leaving 15 bases between them. The CDR3 region is CASTPLNSPTNEKLFF. In nucleotides, the CDR3 is TGTGCCAGCACCCCATTGAACAGCCCAACTAATGAAAAACTGTTTTTT.

The rearrangement uses TRBV5-1 and TRBJ2-5; tentatively, D is TRBD1 (6 bases). V was cut by 6 bases and J by 5 bases, with 23 bases left in between. The length of the CDR3 is 16 residues. The V gene's germline CDR1 is SGHRS and CDR2 YFSETQ. CDR3 in DNA: TGCGCCAGCACCCCCGACAGGACTGGCGGCTGGGAGACCCAGTACTTC. Translated, it gives CASTPDRTGGWETQYF.

The V and J genes are TRBV7-2 and TRBJ2-2; TRBD2 matches at 7 bases. Germline lookup yields CDR1 SGHTA and CDR2 FQGNSA. V lost 5 bases and J lost 5; bases outside the gene matches: 8. CDR3 length: 15 amino acids. This CDR3 is CASSGEGRRTGELFF. The CDR3 DNA is TGTGCCAGCAGCGGGGAGGGAAGAAGGACCGGGGAGCTGTTTTTT.

This chain uses TRBV2 with TRBJ1-2; the match to TRBD1 covers 8 bases. J was trimmed by 5 bases and V by 4 bases; bases with no gene match: 9. The CDR3 spans 15 residues. The germline CDR1 and CDR2 sequences are SNHLY and FYNNEI. DNA for the CDR3: TGTGCCAGCAGTGCCCTTGGAGGACAGGGATATGGCTACACCTTC. This codes for CASSALGGQGYGYTF. The whole variable domain, filled in from reference TRBV2 and TRBJ1-2, reads EPEVTQTPSHQVTQMGQEVILRCVPISNHLYFYWYRQILGQKVEFLVSFYNNEISEKSEIFDDQFSVERPDGSNFTLKIRSTKLEDSAMYFCASSALGGQGYGYTFGSGTRLTVV.